Listed below are T cell receptor beta chains from one sample, sequenced in a study of T cells after yellow fever vaccination. Each CDR3 protein gets one entry after TCRdb re-called the 5' RACE reads with MiXCR. Among hundreds of thousands of distinct CDR3 sequences listed, under 15% were seen once. The specimen comprised CD4+ T cells sorted from PBMCs, sampled 15 days after the yellow fever booster vaccination. The receptors originated from a man between 18 and 29 years old who received the YFV17D yellow fever vaccine. CDR3s leave out the opening cysteine and the closing phenylalanine or tryptophan. The order of the fields is V gene, J gene, CDR3 protein.

>TRBV5-1|TRBJ2-7
ASSPGNRDLSYEQY
>TRBV15|TRBJ2-7
ATSRDSQRYVY
>TRBV4-1|TRBJ2-1
ASSQHFLAGVPNEQF
>TRBV4-1|TRBJ1-3
ASRQLTGERNTIY
>TRBV18|TRBJ2-7
ASSQDRVEQY
>TRBV18|TRBJ1-2
ASSLLGTDGYT
>TRBV24-1|TRBJ1-1
ATSDWAPGRVTEAF
>TRBV3-1|TRBJ2-2
ASSQDVVLAGGNTGELF
>TRBV7-2|TRBJ2-1
ASSPPGWGHSSEQF
>TRBV6-5|TRBJ1-3
ASSSTWTGRGNTIY
>TRBV20-1|TRBJ2-5
SARARTGGRETQY
>TRBV5-1|TRBJ1-4
ASSERGTAANEKLF
>TRBV28|TRBJ2-7
ASSLRGTVSYEQY
>TRBV10-3|TRBJ2-2
AIMGPHRGNTGELF
>TRBV20-1|TRBJ2-5
SVPSDLETQY
>TRBV11-2|TRBJ2-2
ASSWTDSNTGELF
>TRBV6-2/TRBV6-3|TRBJ2-1
ASRRPGQSSYNEQF
>TRBV27|TRBJ2-6
ASSPWGSGANVLT
>TRBV20-1|TRBJ1-4
SAPRESREKLF
>TRBV21-1|TRBJ1-5
ASSNHRVPQNNQPQH
>TRBV20-1|TRBJ2-5
SATDIVFKETQY
>TRBV20-1|TRBJ2-7
SARDSGEQY
>TRBV18|TRBJ1-1
ASSPGNYGLGTEAF
>TRBV4-1|TRBJ1-3
ASSETGTGNTIY
>TRBV20-1|TRBJ1-5
SARDPNSNQPQH
>TRBV19|TRBJ1-4
ASRKQGLNEKLF
>TRBV10-3|TRBJ2-5
AISEGTPETQY
>TRBV5-1|TRBJ1-1
ASSVEPTGSPEAF
>TRBV21-1|TRBJ2-5
ASSPEEYQETQY
>TRBV20-1|TRBJ2-7
SAPLPGQEFYEQY
>TRBV7-7|TRBJ2-5
ASSATYREETQY